This paragraph reports one T cell receptor beta chain. The antigen is unknown. Germline lookup yields CDR1 SGHTA and CDR2 FQGNSA. This CDR3 contains 16 residues. V lost 2 bases and J 5 bases, leaving 15 bases between the germline ends. The source of the sample is a study of T cell responses to AZD1222 COVID-19 vaccine. Overall study context: Second doses that came at about 4 or about 12 weeks were put together.

Study-wide findings and caveats: Donors in the cohort were predominantly white British and more often female, and clonal diversity was possibly underestimated. The study found vaccine-associated CD4 TCRs spanning spike, dominant at 160-218 and 743-854. Of the AZD1222 recipients, only 5 or 6 were seropositive at baseline.

TCRdb's copy holds only in-frame clones and misses some; the assay was immunoSEQ multiplex PCR. The sample lists approximately 150,000 clones, more than 85% occurring once. This TCR was sampled from an adult in good health. Source: peripheral blood, taken on day 0 of AZD1222 vaccination. The genes are TRBV7-2 and TRBJ2-2, with D tentatively TRBD2 (6 bases). CDR3: CASSLRLARRTGELFF. The CDR3 DNA sequence: TGTGCCAGCAGCTTACGGCTAGCGAGACGTACCGGGGAGCTGTTTTTT.